This TCR beta chain came from a study of T cell repertoires in ileal Crohn's disease. The wider study: Biopsies of the neoterminal ileum at postoperative colonoscopy form M6 samples.

TCRdb's copy holds only in-frame clones and misses some; the assay was immunoSEQ multiplex PCR. This sample has approximately 7,600 clones; approximately 74% occur once, and the top ten carry around 6.8%. This sample's time point: neoterminal ileum biopsy at postoperative endoscopy, about 6 months after surgery. This clonotype was sampled from an adult with Crohn's disease. The sequenced sample was ileal tissue.

CDR3 region: CAISFSDRGHEQYF. Written as DNA, the CDR3 is TGTGCCATCAGTTTCAGCGACAGGGGACACGAGCAGTACTTC. The chain is built from TRBV10-3 and TRBJ2-7, with TRBD1 matching 8 bases. The CDR3 has 14 amino acids. The germline CDR1 and CDR2 sequences are ENHRY and SYGVKD. V shed 5 bases and J 5 bases; nucleotides not matched to a gene: 8.